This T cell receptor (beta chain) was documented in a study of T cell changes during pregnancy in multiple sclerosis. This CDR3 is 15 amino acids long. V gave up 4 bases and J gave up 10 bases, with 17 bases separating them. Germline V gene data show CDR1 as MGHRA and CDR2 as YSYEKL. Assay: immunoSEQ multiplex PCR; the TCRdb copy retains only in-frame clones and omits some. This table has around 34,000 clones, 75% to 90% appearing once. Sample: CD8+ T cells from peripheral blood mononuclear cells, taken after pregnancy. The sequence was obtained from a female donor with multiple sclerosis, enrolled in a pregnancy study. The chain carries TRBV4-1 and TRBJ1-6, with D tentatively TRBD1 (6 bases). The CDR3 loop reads CASSPNRERRSPLHF. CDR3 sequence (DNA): TGCGCCAGCAGCCCTAACAGGGAAAGGAGATCACCCCTCCACTTT.